The 16 T cell receptor beta chains given below trace back to one sample, sequenced in a study of T cells in Graves' hyperthyroidism and ophthalmopathy. Researchers amplified the TCR beta CDR3 regions from RNA transcripts. HTBI primers were the set used in a first-round RT-PCR of the TCR CDR3. One entry per CDR3 protein results from TCRdb running MiXCR on the multiplex PCR reads. The sample contains hundreds of thousands of distinct CDR3 sequences, 11% to 15% of which appear only once. Specimen: blood. The receptors derive from a middle-aged woman with Graves' hyperthyroidism.

J is TRBJ1-4 and V is TRBV4-2; weak D call: TRBD1 (5 bases). V lost 3 bases, J lost 4 bases, and 9 bases lay in between. The CDR3 contains 14 residues. Germline loops: CDR1 LGHNA, CDR2 YNFKEQ. CDR3 in amino acids: CASSQGVVNEKLFF. The DNA of the CDR3 is TGTGCCAGCAGCCAGGGGGTAGTTAATGAAAAACTGTTTTTT.

There are a few counts of this clonotype. The chain carries TRBV5-5 and TRBJ2-2, with TRBD2 matching 9 bases. Germline loops: CDR1 SGHKS, CDR2 YYEKEE (reference sequence). V lost 0 bases, J lost 8 bases, and 5 bases stayed unmatched. CDR3 length: 15 residues. The CDR3 DNA follows: TGTGCCAGCAGCTTGGACCTAGCGGGACCAGGGGAGCTGTTTTTT. Its translation is CASSLDLAGPGELFF.

In this sample, this clonotype turned up many times. This chain connects TRBV27 to TRBJ2-1, with 8 bases lining up with TRBD2. Per the germline V gene, CDR1 is MNHEY and CDR2 is SMNVEV (reference sequence). This CDR3 has 14 amino acids. V gave up 6 bases and J gave up 6 bases; unmatched junction bases: 7. The CDR3 nucleotides are TGTGCCAGCAGAACGACTAGCGCCCCCAATGAGCAGTTCTTC. Encoded protein: CASRTTSAPNEQFF.

This clonotype came up many times. DNA of the CDR3: TGTGCCAGCATAATAGCGGGCCACACCGGGGAGCTGTTTTTT. Its translation is CASIIAGHTGELFF. This sequence joins TRBV7-9 and TRBJ2-2; 7 bases are shared with TRBD2. Trimming took 7 bases from V and 3 from J; bases not matched to a gene: 5. This CDR3 has 14 amino acids. Germline loops: CDR1 SEHNR, CDR2 FQNEAQ (reference sequence).

The chain links TRBV5-1 to TRBJ1-1; no clear D. V was pared by 0 bases and J by 2 bases, with 11 bases between. The CDR3 totals 15 residues. CDR1 and CDR2 from the germline V gene are SGHRS and YFSETQ. The CDR3 sequence: CASSLAAGYNTEAFF. Here the CDR3 DNA reads TGCGCCAGCAGCTTGGCCGCAGGTTATAACACTGAAGCTTTCTTT.

V usage is TRBV9 and J usage is TRBJ2-3; either TRBD1 or TRBD2 may fit D (5 bases each). The CDR3 sequence is 16 residues long. The ends were cut back, 3 bases at V and 0 bases at J, with 14 bases in the middle. The V gene's germline CDR1 is SGDLS and CDR2 YYNGEE. CDR3: CASSEGTRPSTDTQYF. CDR3 coding DNA: TGTGCCAGCAGCGAGGGGACGCGGCCAAGCACAGATACGCAGTATTTT.

The V gene is TRBV15, the J gene TRBJ1-5; D possibly corresponds to TRBD1 (5 bases). The CDR3 runs to 16 residues. The germline CDR1 and CDR2 sequences are LNHNV and YYDKDF (reference sequence). Trimming removed 1 base from V and 3 bases from J, with 13 bases in between. The DNA for the CDR3 is TGTGCCACCAGCAGAGCTGGGCAGGGCTACAATCAGCCCCAGCATTTT. This gives the protein CATSRAGQGYNQPQHF. Filled out from reference TRBV15 and TRBJ1-5, the complete variable domain reads DAMVIQNPRYQVTQFGKPVTLSCSQTLNHNVMYWYQQKSSQAPKLLFHYYDKDFNNEADTPDNFQSRRPNTSFCFLDIRSPGLGDTAMYLCATSRAGQGYNQPQHFGDGTRLSIL.

V usage is TRBV18 and J usage is TRBJ1-3; TRBD1 is a possible D gene (5 bases). This CDR3 comprises 16 residues. The V end lost 4 bases, the J end lost 2 bases, and 15 bases lay between the germline ends. The V gene's germline CDR1 is KGHSH and CDR2 LQKENI. The CDR3 sequence is CASSLGPSKAGNTIYF. CDR3 nucleotide sequence: TGTGCCAGCTCACTGGGGCCGTCTAAGGCTGGAAACACCATATATTTT. The variable domain in full, with the rest retrieved from reference TRBV18 and TRBJ1-3, is NAGVMQNPRHLVRRRGQEARLRCSPMKGHSHVYWYRQLPEEGLKFMVYLQKENIIDESGMPKERFSAEFPKEGPSILRIQQVVRGDSAAYFCASSLGPSKAGNTIYFGEGSWLTVV.

The chain is built from TRBV29-1 and TRBJ2-3; maybe TRBD1 (5 bases). This CDR3 is built from 10 residues. Germline CDR1 reads SQVTM; CDR2 reads ANQGSEA. V was pared by 7 bases and J by 6 bases, with 8 bases between. The CDR3: CSAGHDTQYF. The CDR3 DNA reads TGCAGCGCTGGACATGATACGCAGTATTTT.

In its sample, this clonotype was seen a few times. This chain connects TRBV5-1 to TRBJ2-3; 10 nucleotides align to TRBD1. CDR3 length: 18 amino acids. After removal of 2 bases from V and 1 base from J, the junction contained 10 bases not matched to a gene. The germline V gene has CDR1 SGHRS and CDR2 YFSETQ. The CDR3 protein is CASSFLPPGTGGTDTQYF. In DNA, the CDR3 is TGCGCCAGCAGCTTCCTCCCTCCGGGGACAGGGGGCACAGATACGCAGTATTTT.

For this clonotype: The junction and the germline gene differ at one end; a read error may be behind it. V usage is TRBV7-9 and J usage is TRBJ2-3; TRBD2 aligns across 8 bases. The germline V gene has CDR1 SEHNR and CDR2 FQNEAQ (reference sequence). This CDR3 has 16 residues. As DNA, the CDR3 is TGTGCCAGCAGCCAGGGAGCGGGAGAGTCGACAGATACGCGGTATTTT. This sequence encodes CASSQGAGESTDTRYF.

This rearrangement joins TRBV7-8 to TRBJ2-3, with TRBD2 matching over 15 bases. Germline V gene sequence: CDR1 SGHVS, CDR2 FQNEAQ. The CDR3 has 19 amino acids. V lost 3 bases and J lost 8; bases outside the gene matches: 15. CDR3: CASSLYGPGTSGRIVTQYF. The CDR3 DNA sequence: TGTGCCAGCAGCTTGTATGGACCCGGGACTAGCGGGAGGATAGTTACGCAGTATTTT.

This clonotype was found a few times. The V gene is TRBV2, the J gene TRBJ2-7; 7 nucleotides line up with TRBD1. The ends lost 5 bases at V and 2 bases at J; junction bases unmatched: 9. The CDR3 totals 15 residues. Germline-derived CDR1 and CDR2 are SNHLY and FYNNEI. The CDR3 coding sequence is TGTGCCAGCAGTAGGGACAGAGCCGTTACCTACGAGCAGTACTTC. This translates into CASSRDRAVTYEQYF.

This clonotype was observed many times. This chain joins TRBV3-1 and TRBJ1-4; D is uncertain. The CDR3 has 15 amino acids. The ends were cut back, 4 bases at V and 2 bases at J, with 11 bases in the middle. Per the germline V gene, CDR1 is LGHDT and CDR2 is YNNKEL (reference sequence). The CDR3 spells CASSLTYTTNEKLFF. The CDR3 DNA reads as TGTGCCAGCAGCCTTACGTACACTACTAATGAAAAACTGTTTTTT.

This clonotype was observed a few times. The V gene is TRBV9, the J gene TRBJ2-1; D remains ambiguous. This CDR3 spans 16 amino acids. Germline V gene sequence: CDR1 SGDLS, CDR2 YYNGEE. V gave up 0 bases and J gave up 4 bases, with 14 bases separating them. In DNA, the CDR3 is TGTGCCAGCAGCGTAGATAAGGGTGTGGGGTACAATGAGCAGTTCTTC. It codes for CASSVDKGVGYNEQFF.

This clonotype has more than one count but fewer than ten. The rearrangement joins TRBV10-3 to TRBJ2-3; 11 nucleotides agree with TRBD1. This CDR3 contains 18 residues. CDR1 ENHRY and CDR2 SYGVKD come from the germline V gene. Trimming cost V 1 base and J 4 bases; bases outside gene matches: 10. The CDR3 DNA reads as TGTGCCATCAGTGAGTTGTTGTTTGGGACAGGGGGATCAGATACGCAGTATTTT. As protein: CAISELLFGTGGSDTQYF.